This T cell receptor beta chain was retrieved from a study of regulatory T cells in long-lasting Graves disease. Study findings and constraints: Study of thyroid tissue was not done, with only peripheral blood studied.

The CDR3 is 15 amino acids. V was trimmed by 3 bases and J by 7 bases, leaving 13 bases between them. Germline-derived CDR1 and CDR2 are SGHAT and FQNNGV. The authors built TCR beta libraries using iRepertoire HTBI primers and Arm-PCR of CDR3 regions. TCRdb re-analysed the multiplex PCR reads in MiXCR, keeping a single row per CDR3 protein. The sample lists 650,000 to 850,000 distinct CDR3 sequences; about 32% were seen once. Documented time point: persistent/refractory GD, antithyroid drugs over 5 years with positive TRAb. After RNA was extracted from PBMCs, the TCR library was made from it. At least ten counts were recorded for this clonotype. Its antigen is currently unknown.

The receptor's source is a female donor with Graves disease. J is TRBJ1-6 and V is TRBV11-2, with a tentative D call TRBD1 (6 bases). Sample: peripheral blood mononuclear cells (PBMCs), taken when the disease was refractory, from a patient treated with antithyroid drugs. The CDR3 DNA follows: TGTGCCAGCAGCTTTGGGGGCGCGGGGAATTCACCCCTCCACTTT. Protein sequence: CASSFGGAGNSPLHF.